One sample yielded the 2 T cell receptor beta chains listed below, sequenced in a study of radiotherapy plus CTLA-4 blockade in lung cancer. Some clones are missing from TCRdb's copy, which holds only in-frame ones; the method was immunoSEQ multiplex PCR. The repertoire consists of 85,000 to 100,000 clones, with around nine tenths occurring once and the leading ten covering 16%. The material sequenced was peripheral blood, taken from a patient treated with radiotherapy plus ipilimumab. All receptors come from a human donor with non-small cell lung cancer that progressed on radiotherapy plus ipilimumab.

V usage is TRBV19 and J usage is TRBJ1-1; 7 bases agree with TRBD1. In germline, CDR1 is LNHDA, CDR2 SQIVND (reference sequence). J lost 4 bases, V lost 6 bases, and 8 bases had no gene match. The CDR3 covers 14 residues. The CDR3 DNA sequence: TGTGCCAGTAGGCCCGGACAGGCATTCACTGAAGCTTTCTTT. It encodes CASRPGQAFTEAFF. The full variable domain, completed using reference TRBV19 and TRBJ1-1, is DGGITQSPKYLFRKEGQNVTLSCEQNLNHDAMYWYRQDPGQGLRLIYYSQIVNDFQKGDIAEGYSVSREKKESFPLTVTSAQKNPTAFYLCASRPGQAFTEAFFGQGTRLTVV.

CDR3 residues: CASSLRGTGSGNTIYF. The CDR3, as DNA: TGTGCCAGCAGCTTACGCGGGACAGGGTCTGGAAACACCATATATTTT. V is TRBV11-2 and J is TRBJ1-3, with 9 positions matching TRBD1. V gave up 2 bases and J gave up 1 base; unmatched junction bases: 3. CDR3 length: 16 amino acids. CDR1 is SGHAT, CDR2 FQNNGV, per germline.